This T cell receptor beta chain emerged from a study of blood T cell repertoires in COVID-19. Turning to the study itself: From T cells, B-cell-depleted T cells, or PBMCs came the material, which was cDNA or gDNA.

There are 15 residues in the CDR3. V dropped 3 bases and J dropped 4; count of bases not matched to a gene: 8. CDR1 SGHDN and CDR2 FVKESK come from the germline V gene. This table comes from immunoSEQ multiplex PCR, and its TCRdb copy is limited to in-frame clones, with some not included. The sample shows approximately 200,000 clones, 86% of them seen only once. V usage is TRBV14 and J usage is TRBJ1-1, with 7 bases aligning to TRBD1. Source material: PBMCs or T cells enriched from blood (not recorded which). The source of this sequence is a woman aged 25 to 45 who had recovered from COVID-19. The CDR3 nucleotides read TGTGCCAGCAGCCAGGACGACAGGGTTATCACTGAAGCTTTCTTT. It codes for CASSQDDRVITEAFF. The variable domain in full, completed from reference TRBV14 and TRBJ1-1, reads EAGVTQFPSHSVIEKGQTVTLRCDPISGHDNLYWYRRVMGKEIKFLLHFVKESKQDESGMPNNRFLAERTGGTYSTLKVQPAELEDSGVYFCASSQDDRVITEAFFGQGTRLTVV.